This T cell receptor beta chain stems from a study of shared clonotypes between healthy human individuals. The CDR3 is made up of 16 amino acids. Germline CDR1 SGHTA, CDR2 FQGTGA. V lost 1 base and J lost 3; bases outside the gene matches: 3. Repertoires were generated with immunoSEQ multiplex PCR, while TCRdb's copy carries only in-frame clones and drops some. The sample shows approximately 2,000,000 clones, 92% of them seen only once. Material: naive CD4+ T cells from PBMCs. Subset in this sample: CD45RA+ positively selected. The chain joins TRBV7-3 to TRBJ2-3, with TRBD2 matching 11 bases. The clonotype was recovered from a young man in good health. Some clones in this sample may be carry-over from other donors' samples. CDR3 in DNA: TGTGCCAGCAGCTTAAGTCGACTAGCGGGGACAGATACGCAGTATTTT. Its protein product is CASSLSRLAGTDTQYF.